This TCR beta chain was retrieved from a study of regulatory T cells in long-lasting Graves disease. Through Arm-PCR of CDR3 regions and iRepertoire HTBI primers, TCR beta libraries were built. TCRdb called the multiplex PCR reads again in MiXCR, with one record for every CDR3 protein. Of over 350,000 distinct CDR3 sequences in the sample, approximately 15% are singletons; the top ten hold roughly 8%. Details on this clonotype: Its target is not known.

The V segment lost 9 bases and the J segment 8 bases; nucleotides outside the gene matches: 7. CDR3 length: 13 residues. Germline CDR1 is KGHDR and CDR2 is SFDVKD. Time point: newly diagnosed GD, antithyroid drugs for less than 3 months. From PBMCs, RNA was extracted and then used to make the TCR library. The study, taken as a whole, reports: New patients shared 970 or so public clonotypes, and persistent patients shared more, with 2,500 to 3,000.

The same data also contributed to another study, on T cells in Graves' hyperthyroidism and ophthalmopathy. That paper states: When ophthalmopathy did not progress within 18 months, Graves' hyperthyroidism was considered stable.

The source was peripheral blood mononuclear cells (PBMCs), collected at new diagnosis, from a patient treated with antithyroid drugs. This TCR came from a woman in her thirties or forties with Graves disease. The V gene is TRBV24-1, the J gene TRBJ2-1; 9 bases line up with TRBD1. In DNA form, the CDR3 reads TGTGCCACCTGGACAGGGGCGCACGATGAGCAGTTCTTC. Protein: CATWTGAHDEQFF.